The clone carrying this T cell receptor (beta chain) was found many times. There were TCR beta CDR3 regions amplified from RNA transcripts. Initially, a first-round RT-PCR of the TCR CDR3 employed the HTBI primer set. In TCRdb, the multiplex PCR reads were re-called with MiXCR into one record per CDR3 protein. The data show about 420,000 distinct CDR3 sequences, with 12% to 15% seen just once and about 4.9% held by the top ten. Looked up from germline, CDR1 is MNHEY and CDR2 is SMNVEV (reference sequence). This CDR3 spans 14 amino acids. The V segment lost 5 bases and the J segment 3 bases; nucleotides outside the gene matches: 4. These data come from a study of T cells in Graves' hyperthyroidism and ophthalmopathy.

The sample was blood. The TCR originated in a woman aged 18 to 35 with Graves' hyperthyroidism. The V gene is TRBV27, the J gene TRBJ2-1; 7 nucleotides agree with TRBD2. The CDR3 here is CASSPREDYNEQFF. CDR3 DNA sequence: TGTGCCAGCAGTCCCCGGGAGGACTACAATGAGCAGTTCTTC.